This T cell receptor (beta chain) was sequenced for a study of cytomegalovirus exposure and HLA in healthy donors. Notes on the study in general: Only CMV serostatus was available as immune exposure information. Previously analyzed data showed that most TCR beta V segments were productive at a frequency of about 90% or about 30%. Presence/absence analyses assumed roughly uniform sequencing depth across donors, which may not hold. TCR beta chain V- and J-gene trimming was linked, in a later analysis, to a missense variant in DCLRE1C.

This clone occurred once. Its antigen remains unidentified. PCR amplification relied on 60 Vbeta primers (plus 13 Jbeta primers). This table comes from immunoSEQ multiplex PCR, and its TCRdb copy is limited to in-frame clones, with some not included. Among around 120,000 clones, 75% to 85% were seen once, and the ten largest hold 2% to 2.5%. Germline V lookup: CDR1 SGHRS, CDR2 YFSETQ. The V and J ends lost 4 bases and 10 bases respectively, with 20 bases between them. The CDR3 consists of 15 residues. This clonotype was obtained from a young man in good health and CMV-seronegative. The J gene is TRBJ2-2, the V gene TRBV5-1, with TRBD2 as a possible D gene (7 bases). Sequenced sample: PBMCs. The CDR3, as DNA: TGCGCCAGCAGCCCACAGGGAGGGGGTTACGAGGAGCTGTTTTTT. This sequence encodes CASSPQGGGYEELFF.